Listed here are 31 T cell receptor beta chains from one sample, sequenced in a study of beta chain features in type 1 diabetes. The authors reverse transcribed all of the isolated RNA, so sequencing captured expressed TCRB transcripts. Libraries were prepared by immunoSEQ multiplex PCR; TCRdb keeps only in-frame clonotypes and omits some of them. This sample has about 320,000 clones, with roughly 15% found just once. The sequencing sample was made of central memory CD4+ T cells from blood. The receptor set was obtained from a man aged 25-45 years in good health.

The genes are TRBV28 and TRBJ1-2; D not resolved. Germline V CDR1 and CDR2: MDHEN, SYDVKM. With 1 base removed from V and 4 bases from J, the gap between germline ends came to 10 bases. The CDR3 is 14 residues long. The CDR3: CASSLLGYSYGYTF. As DNA, the CDR3 is TGTGCCAGCAGTTTATTGGGGTACAGCTATGGCTACACCTTC.

J is TRBJ1-2 and V is TRBV4-3; D remains unclear. This CDR3 is built from 13 residues. V lost 1 base, J lost 5 bases, and 8 bases lay in between. Germline V gene lookup returns CDR1 LGHNA and CDR2 YSLEER. CDR3 amino acids: CASSQGIEYGYTF. The CDR3 DNA is TGCGCCAGCAGCCAAGGGATAGAGTATGGCTACACCTTC.

This rearrangement joins TRBV2 to TRBJ2-7; D unclear. V lost 11 bases to trimming and J lost 2 bases, with 10 bases between them. The CDR3 loop spans 11 amino acids. Per the germline V gene, CDR1 is SNHLY and CDR2 is FYNNEI. CDR3: CASGPAYEQYF. The CDR3 DNA sequence: TGTGCCTCAGGACCAGCCTACGAGCAGTACTTC.

This clone was observed a handful of times. The chain employs TRBV11-3 and TRBJ2-6; D not certain. CDR3 length: 15 amino acids. Trimming removed 1 base at V and 1 base at J, with 5 bases between. The V gene's germline CDR1 is SGHNT and CDR2 YENEEA. In DNA form, the CDR3 reads TGTGCCAGCAGCTTAGGGAGTTCTGGGGCCAACGTCCTGACTTTC. Translated: CASSLGSSGANVLTF.

In its sample, this clone was seen a few times. The rearrangement joins TRBV14 to TRBJ2-3; TRBD1 might be the D (6 bases). The CDR3 runs 15 residues. CDR1 is SGHDN and CDR2 is FVKESK in the germline V gene. Trimming took off 6 bases at V and 5 bases at J, with 18 bases between the two ends. CDR3 loop: CASSPRYTGKDTQYF. In nucleotides, the CDR3 is TGTGCCAGCAGTCCCCGATACACAGGGAAAGATACGCAGTATTTT. Based on the CDR3 plus reference TRBV14 and TRBJ2-3, the full variable domain is EAGVTQFPSHSVIEKGQTVTLRCDPISGHDNLYWYRRVMGKEIKFLLHFVKESKQDESGMPNNRFLAERTGGTYSTLKVQPAELEDSGVYFCASSPRYTGKDTQYFGPGTRLTVL.

This clone was detected only a few times. The chain employs TRBV5-4 and TRBJ2-7; 9 bases match TRBD1. The trim removed 4 bases at V and 3 bases at J, leaving 8 bases unmatched. Germline loops: CDR1 SGHNT, CDR2 YYREEE (reference sequence). This CDR3 contains 15 residues. CDR3 amino acids: CASSQEGQGSYEQYF. In DNA form, the CDR3 reads TGTGCCAGCAGCCAAGAGGGACAGGGAAGCTACGAGCAGTACTTC.

The chain has TRBV11-2 and TRBJ2-5, with D perhaps matching TRBD1 or TRBD2 (6 bases each). Germline CDR1 is SGHAT and CDR2 is FQNNGV. V was shortened by 5 bases and J by 2 bases, with 18 bases between the two germline ends. The CDR3 has 16 amino acids. In nucleotides, the CDR3 is TGTGCCAGCAGCCTTAGGGGGGAGCCCAAACAAGAGACCCAGTACTTC. It yields the protein CASSLRGEPKQETQYF.

This chain connects TRBV7-7 to TRBJ2-5; no firm D call. This CDR3 comprises 11 residues. Germline loops: CDR1 SSHAT, CDR2 FNYEAQ (reference sequence). Trimming took off 5 bases at V and 1 base at J, with 2 bases between the two ends. The CDR3 nucleotides are TGTGCCAGCAGCCGCCAAGAGACCCAGTACTTC. Translated, it gives CASSRQETQYF. Combining the CDR3 with reference TRBV7-7 and TRBJ2-5 gives the whole variable domain GAGVSQSPRYKVTKRGQDVTLRCDPISSHATLYWYQQALGQGPEFLTYFNYEAQPDKSGLPSDRFSAERPEGSISTLTIQRTEQRDSAMYRCASSRQETQYFGPGTRLLVL.

This clone was observed a handful of times. Written as DNA, the CDR3 is TGTGCCAGCACCAAGGACGGATACACTGAAGCTTTCTTT. It codes for CASTKDGYTEAFF. The chain recombines TRBV6-1 with TRBJ1-1; no firm D call. V lost 7 bases, J lost 3 bases, and 12 bases lay in between. The CDR3 is 13 amino acids. Germline CDR1 MNHNS, CDR2 SASEGT.

In regard to this clone: A much larger clone lies one base from this, so it may be a read error. This sample includes further DNA sequences coding for the same CDR3. This sequence joins TRBV5-4 and TRBJ1-2; possible D gene TRBD1, 6 bases. Trimming removed 4 bases from V and 2 bases from J, with 9 bases in between. CDR1 SGHNT and CDR2 YYREEE come from the germline V gene (reference sequence). This CDR3 contains 13 residues. The CDR3 here is CASSPDRNYGYTF. CDR3 bases: TGTGCCAGCAGCCCCGACAGGAACTATGGCTACACCTTC.

This clone was seen a few times. The chain recombines TRBV11-2 with TRBJ2-3; tentative D call: TRBD2 (5 bases). Trimming removed 2 bases at V and 2 bases at J, with 8 bases between. CDR1 and CDR2 (germline): SGHAT, FQNNGV. This CDR3 region has 14 residues. In nucleotides, the CDR3 is TGTGCCAGCAGCTTATATGACTACACAGATACGCAGTATTTT. This translates into CASSLYDYTDTQYF.

This clone was picked up many times. This rearrangement joins TRBV18 to TRBJ1-2; D remains ambiguous. Germline CDR1 and CDR2: KGHSH and LQKENI. This CDR3 region has 12 residues. Trimming pared 4 bases from V and 4 bases from J, leaving 7 bases between. Here the CDR3 reads CASSLESYGYTF. As DNA, the CDR3 is TGTGCCAGCTCACTAGAATCCTATGGCTACACCTTC.

This clone turned up a few times. The chain has TRBV27 and TRBJ2-6; D is unclear. In germline, CDR1 is MNHEY, CDR2 SMNVEV (reference sequence). V was cut by 5 bases and J by 1 base, with 6 bases left in between. CDR3 length equals 14 residues. The CDR3 spells CASSLESGANVLTF. The CDR3 region has the DNA TGTGCCAGCAGTCTGGAATCTGGGGCCAACGTCCTGACTTTC.

Many counts were recorded for this clone. The genes are TRBV11-1 and TRBJ2-1, with D possibly matching TRBD2 (5 bases). Germline CDR1 reads SGHAT; CDR2 reads FQDESV (reference sequence). Trimming stripped 2 bases from V and 2 bases from J, with 7 bases between. This CDR3 is built from 14 residues. DNA for the CDR3: TGTGCCAGCAGCTTAAGCGGTACCTACAATGAGCAGTTCTTC. Translation: CASSLSGTYNEQFF.

The genes are TRBV6-5 and TRBJ2-3; TRBD2 matches 7 bases. The length of the CDR3 is 14 residues. J gave up 0 bases and V 7 bases, and 4 bases lay outside the gene matches. Germline V gives CDR1 MNHEY, CDR2 SVGAGI. The CDR3 loop reads CASKLATSTDTQYF. In DNA form, the CDR3 reads TGTGCCAGCAAACTAGCGACTAGCACAGATACGCAGTATTTT.

This clone was recorded a few times. The chain has TRBV29-1 and TRBJ2-3; 10 bases map to TRBD2. Germline lookup yields CDR1 SQVTM and CDR2 ANQGSEA. The CDR3 runs to 14 residues. Losses at the gene ends were 6 bases for V and 8 bases for J; bases not matched to a gene: 11. The CDR3 protein is CSVDQAGGRGTQYF. As DNA, the CDR3 is TGCAGCGTGGATCAAGCGGGGGGGCGCGGTACGCAGTATTTT.

This clone was observed at least ten times. The J gene is TRBJ2-3, the V gene TRBV5-6, with TRBD2 matching over 9 bases. CDR3 size: 15 residues. Germline CDR1 reads SGHDT; CDR2 reads YYEEEE. The V and J ends lost 0 bases and 9 bases, in that order; junction bases with no gene match: 8. Here the CDR3 reads CASSLGTSEAGTQYF. DNA for the CDR3: TGTGCCAGCAGCTTGGGGACTAGCGAAGCAGGGACGCAGTATTTT.

This clone was counted ten times or more. The rearrangement uses TRBV29-1 and TRBJ2-1; TRBD1 matches at 7 bases. V was clipped by 4 bases and J by 3 bases; unmatched bases: 3. Germline V gene data show CDR1 as SQVTM and CDR2 as ANQGSEA. The CDR3 has 13 amino acids. CDR3 nucleotide sequence: TGCAGCGTTGGGGACAGCCGCTACAATGAGCAGTTCTTC. This translates into CSVGDSRYNEQFF.

With regard to this clone: Distinct nucleotide sequences in the sample also encode this CDR3. V usage is TRBV9 and J usage is TRBJ2-1, with D possibly matching TRBD2 (5 bases). Germline CDR1 reads SGDLS; CDR2 reads YYNGEE. V lost 0 bases, J lost 5 bases, and 6 bases lay in between. The CDR3 runs 13 residues. In DNA, the CDR3 is TGTGCCAGCAGCGTAGCCGGGAACAATGAGCAGTTCTTC. Encoded protein: CASSVAGNNEQFF.

This clone showed up just a few times. The chain joins TRBV14 to TRBJ1-2; no reliable D call. V was shortened by 0 bases and J by 6 bases, with 14 bases between the two germline ends. CDR3 size: 15 residues. CDR1 and CDR2 (germline): SGHDN, FVKESK. The CDR3: CASSQDLGKGHGYTF. CDR3 nucleotides: TGTGCCAGCAGCCAAGATTTGGGGAAGGGTCATGGCTACACCTTC.

This clone has at least ten counts. The chain combines TRBV2 with TRBJ2-3, with 7 bases lining up with TRBD2. J was trimmed by 1 base and V by 2 bases; bases with no gene match: 6. Germline loops: CDR1 SNHLY, CDR2 FYNNEI. The CDR3 runs to 16 residues. CDR3 DNA sequence: TGTGCCAGCAGTGAATCTCGAAGCGGGGGCACAGATACGCAGTATTTT. Translation gives CASSESRSGGTDTQYF.

This chain links TRBV5-4 with TRBJ1-1; the match to TRBD1 covers 7 bases. With V trimmed by 3 bases and J by 1 base, 12 bases remained unmatched. Germline lookup yields CDR1 SGHNT and CDR2 YYREEE (reference sequence). The CDR3 sequence is 17 residues long. As DNA, the CDR3 is TGTGCCAGCAGCTATGATTCCGTGGCAGGGGGGAACACTGAAGCTTTCTTT. Its translation is CASSYDSVAGGNTEAFF.

This clone occurred a few times. The chain is built from TRBV29-1 and TRBJ2-1; 10 bases fit TRBD2. Germline V gene data show CDR1 as SQVTM and CDR2 as ANQGSEA. After removal of 4 bases from V and 6 bases from J, the junction contained 3 bases not matched to a gene. There are 13 residues in the CDR3. CDR3 sequence reads: CSVALAGVNEQFF. The DNA of the CDR3 is TGCAGCGTTGCTCTAGCGGGGGTCAATGAGCAGTTCTTC.

About this clone itself: The same CDR3 can be traced to other DNA sequences in this sample. V is TRBV20-1 and J is TRBJ2-5; D is ambiguous. Germline loops: CDR1 DFQATT, CDR2 SNEGSKA (reference sequence). V was pared by 5 bases and J by 0 bases, with 1 base between. The length of the CDR3 is 10 residues. The CDR3 nucleotides are TGCAGTGCTTACCAAGAGACCCAGTACTTC. Its translation is CSAYQETQYF.

J is TRBJ2-3 and V is TRBV9; the D is unclear. V was shortened by 4 bases and J by 1 base, with 4 bases between the two germline ends. Germline loops: CDR1 SGDLS, CDR2 YYNGEE. The CDR3 loop spans 12 amino acids. The CDR3 DNA is TGTGCCAGCAGCCGGCGCACAGATACGCAGTATTTT. This gives the protein CASSRRTDTQYF.

The rearrangement joins TRBV11-2 to TRBJ1-2; a possible D gene is TRBD1 (5 bases). The germline V gene has CDR1 SGHAT and CDR2 FQNNGV. Trimming left V 4 bases short and J 4 bases short, with 10 bases between. The CDR3 totals 13 residues. The CDR3 loop is CASSSGDGYGYTF. DNA of the CDR3: TGTGCCAGCAGCTCTGGGGACGGCTATGGCTACACCTTC.

This clone came up a few times. The rearrangement links TRBV7-6 to TRBJ2-7; TRBD1 is a possible D gene (6 bases). With 5 bases removed from V and 2 bases from J, the gap between germline ends came to 19 bases. The germline V gene has CDR1 SGHVS and CDR2 FNYEAQ. The CDR3 is 16 residues long. Here the CDR3 reads CASSPPGRDTAYEQYF. The CDR3 DNA reads as TGTGCCAGCAGCCCCCCAGGCCGGGACACCGCCTACGAGCAGTACTTC.

V is TRBV6-5 and J is TRBJ1-2; D ambiguous. The ends were cut back, 6 bases at V and 8 bases at J, with 10 bases in the middle. Per the germline V gene, CDR1 is MNHEY and CDR2 is SVGAGI. The length of the CDR3 is 11 residues. This chain's CDR3 is CASRRDLGYTF. The CDR3 DNA follows: TGTGCCAGCAGGCGGGATTTGGGCTACACCTTC.

At least ten counts were recorded for this clone. The J gene is TRBJ2-1, the V gene TRBV10-3; D is undetermined. Germline V lookup: CDR1 ENHRY, CDR2 SYGVKD. The CDR3 extends over 15 amino acids. Trimming removed 0 bases at V and 10 bases at J, with 16 bases between. This CDR3 reads CAISESRPSVNEQFF. CDR3 DNA: TGTGCCATCAGTGAGTCGAGGCCCTCGGTCAACGAGCAGTTCTTC.

V usage is TRBV5-6 and J usage is TRBJ2-7; the D is unclear. CDR3 length equals 13 residues. V was trimmed by 0 bases and J by 3 bases, leaving 7 bases between them. The germline CDR1 and CDR2 sequences are SGHDT and YYEEEE. DNA of the CDR3: TGTGCCAGCAGCTTGGACAGTATCTACGAGCAGTACTTC. Its translation is CASSLDSIYEQYF. The variable domain in full, completed from reference TRBV5-6 and TRBJ2-7, reads DAGVTQSPTHLIKTRGQQVTLRCSPKSGHDTVSWYQQALGQGPQFIFQYYEEEERQRGNFPDRFSGHQFPNYSSELNVNALLLGDSALYLCASSLDSIYEQYFGPGTRLTVT.

This chain uses TRBV10-3 with TRBJ1-6, with 7 bases that match TRBD1. J gave up 6 bases and V 10 bases, and 9 bases lay outside the gene matches. Germline lookup yields CDR1 ENHRY and CDR2 SYGVKD. The CDR3 is 14 residues long. The CDR3 loop reads CATGTVGGNSPLHF. The CDR3 DNA reads as TGTGCCACTGGGACAGTCGGGGGTAATTCACCCCTCCACTTT.